This T cell receptor (beta chain) was captured by sequencing in a study of chemoradiotherapy in HPV16-positive cancers. Study-level results: Candidate HPV-specific clones and E7-related TCR motifs grew in tumor during treatment. Functional assays defining HPV-specific T cells used only a couple of HPV16-positive patients.

Germline CDR1 LNHDA, CDR2 SQIVND (reference sequence). This CDR3 is 15 amino acids long. J gave up 3 bases and V 3 bases, and 8 bases lay outside the gene matches. Assay: immunoSEQ multiplex PCR; the TCRdb copy retains only in-frame clones and omits some. The data show over 10,000 clones, around 85% seen once. A remark on this clone: Its antigen is unidentified.

The sample was collected from a patient who underwent chemoradiotherapy. This receptor was obtained from a human donor with HPV-associated anogenital cancer. The rearrangement links TRBV19 to TRBJ2-7, with 7 bases that match TRBD1. In nucleotides, the CDR3 is TGTGCCAGTAGTATCACGGGACAGAACTACTACGAGCAGTACTTC. Its protein is CASSITGQNYYEQYF.